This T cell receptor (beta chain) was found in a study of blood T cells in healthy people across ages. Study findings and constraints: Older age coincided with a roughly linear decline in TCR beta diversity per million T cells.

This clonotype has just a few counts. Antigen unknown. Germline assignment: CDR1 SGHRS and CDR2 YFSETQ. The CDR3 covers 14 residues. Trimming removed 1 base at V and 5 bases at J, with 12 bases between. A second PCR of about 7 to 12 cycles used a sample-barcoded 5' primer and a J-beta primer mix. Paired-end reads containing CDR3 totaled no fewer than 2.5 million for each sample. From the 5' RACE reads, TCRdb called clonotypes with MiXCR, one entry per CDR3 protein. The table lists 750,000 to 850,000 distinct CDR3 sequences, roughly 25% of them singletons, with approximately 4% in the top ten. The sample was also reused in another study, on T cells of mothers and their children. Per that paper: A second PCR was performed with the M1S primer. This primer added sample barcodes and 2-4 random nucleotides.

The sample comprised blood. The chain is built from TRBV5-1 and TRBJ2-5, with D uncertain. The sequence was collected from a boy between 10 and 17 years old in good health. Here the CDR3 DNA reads TGCGCCAGCAGCTTGTTTAGGGTGGAGGAGACCCAGTACTTC. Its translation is CASSLFRVEETQYF.